The present T cell receptor beta chain was sequenced within a study of OX40 agonist ivuxolimab in advanced cancers. The CDR3 is 16 amino acids. The germline V and J ends were trimmed by 7 bases and 6 bases, with 23 bases remaining between them. Germline loops: CDR1 SEHNR, CDR2 FQNEAQ (reference sequence). Assay: immunoSEQ multiplex PCR; the TCRdb copy retains only in-frame clones and omits some. The sample has some 66,000 clones, 77% seen once. Concerning this clone itself: Its antigen is still unknown.

Study outcomes and limitations: Normalized T-cell clonal expansion was also low in a subset of nonresponders. CD4+ and CD8+ blood T cells expanded clonally by week 6 at 0.1 to 3.0 mg/kg. Partial responders receiving 0.1-3.0 mg/kg showed among the lowest clonal expansion.

The receptor was isolated from an adult with an advanced solid tumor such as melanoma, head and neck, liver or kidney cancer. The chain recombines TRBV7-9 with TRBJ2-3; maybe TRBD2 (7 bases). This material consisted of CD4+ or CD8+ T cells sorted from blood, taken in a trial of the OX40 agonist ivuxolimab. The CDR3 nucleotides are TGTGCCAGCACCGACCCTCGAGGGGGGAGGGGCGATACGCAGTATTTT. This sequence encodes CASTDPRGGRGDTQYF.